This T cell receptor beta chain came from a study of CD8 T cells in ankylosing spondylitis. The CDR3 has 16 residues. After removal of 2 bases from V and 5 bases from J, the junction contained 8 bases not matched to a gene. Germline V gives CDR1 KGHSH, CDR2 LQKENI. TCRdb used MiXCR to reprocess the 5' RACE reads, holding one entry per CDR3 protein. This sample has roughly 230,000 distinct CDR3 sequences; over 7% occur once, and the top ten carry 4.8%. The sample was blood, either unsorted or a sorted T cell fraction (not recorded which). This sequence joins TRBV18 and TRBJ2-2, with 7 bases that match TRBD1. The clonotype comes from a female donor with ankylosing spondylitis or in good health (not recorded which). CDR3 in amino acids: CASSPTMGTATGELFF. The CDR3 DNA is TGTGCCAGCTCACCAACCATGGGGACAGCGACCGGGGAGCTGTTTTTT.